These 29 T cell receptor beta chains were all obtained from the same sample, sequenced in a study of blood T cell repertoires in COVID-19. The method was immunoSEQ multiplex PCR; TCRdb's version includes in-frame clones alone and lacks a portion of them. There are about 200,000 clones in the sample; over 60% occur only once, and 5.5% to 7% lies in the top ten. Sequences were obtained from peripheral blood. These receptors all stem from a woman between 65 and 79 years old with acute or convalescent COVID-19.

The CDR3 DNA reads TGTGCCAGCAGCCAAGAGAAGCGAGTCCAGTACTTC. Its protein product is CASSQEKRVQYF. The rearrangement links TRBV3-1 (or the pseudogene TRBV3-2) to TRBJ2-5; D is ambiguous. Trimming took off 0 bases at V and 10 bases at J, with 9 bases between the two ends. Per the germline V gene, CDR1 is LGHDT and CDR2 is YNNKEL (reference sequence). The CDR3 consists of 12 residues.

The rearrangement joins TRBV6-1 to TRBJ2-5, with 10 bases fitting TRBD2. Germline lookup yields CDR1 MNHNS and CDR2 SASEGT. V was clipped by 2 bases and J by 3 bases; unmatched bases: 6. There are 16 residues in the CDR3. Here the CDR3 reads CASSETLAGDEETQYF. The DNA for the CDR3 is TGTGCCAGCAGTGAAACCCTAGCGGGAGATGAAGAGACCCAGTACTTC.

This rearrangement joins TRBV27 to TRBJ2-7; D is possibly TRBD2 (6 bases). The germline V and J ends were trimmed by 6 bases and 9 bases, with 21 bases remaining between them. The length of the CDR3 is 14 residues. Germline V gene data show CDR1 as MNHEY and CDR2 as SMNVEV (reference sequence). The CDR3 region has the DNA TGTGCCAGCAGAACCGGGACTGCTGAGAAAGGGCAGTACTTC. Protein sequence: CASRTGTAEKGQYF.

Here the CDR3 DNA reads TGTGCCAGCTTGGCGGGAGGGCCGGGCGGGGAGCTGTTTTTT. Translated, it gives CASLAGGPGGELFF. The chain employs TRBV2 and TRBJ2-2; the match to TRBD2 covers 9 bases. After removal of 8 bases from V and 7 bases from J, the junction contained 8 bases not matched to a gene. Looked up from germline, CDR1 is SNHLY and CDR2 is FYNNEI. The CDR3 is 14 residues long.

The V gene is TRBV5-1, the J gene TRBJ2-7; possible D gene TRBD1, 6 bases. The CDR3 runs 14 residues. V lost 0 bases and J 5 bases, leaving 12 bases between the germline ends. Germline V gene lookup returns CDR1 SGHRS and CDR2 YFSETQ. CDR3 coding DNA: TGCGCCAGCAGCTTGGGTTCAGGGGAAAACGAGCAGTACTTC. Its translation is CASSLGSGENEQYF.

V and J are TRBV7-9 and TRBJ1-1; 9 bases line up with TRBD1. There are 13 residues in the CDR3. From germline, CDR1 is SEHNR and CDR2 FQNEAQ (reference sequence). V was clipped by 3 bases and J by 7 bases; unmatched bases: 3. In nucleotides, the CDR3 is TGTGCCAGCAGCTTGGCGACAGGGGGTGAAGCTTTCTTT. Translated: CASSLATGGEAFF. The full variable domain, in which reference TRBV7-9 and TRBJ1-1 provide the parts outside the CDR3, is DTGVSQNPRHKITKRGQNVTFRCDPISEHNRLYWYRQTLGQGPEFLTYFQNEAQLEKSRLLSDRFSAERPKGSFSTLEIQRTEQGDSAMYLCASSLATGGEAFFGQGTRLTVV.

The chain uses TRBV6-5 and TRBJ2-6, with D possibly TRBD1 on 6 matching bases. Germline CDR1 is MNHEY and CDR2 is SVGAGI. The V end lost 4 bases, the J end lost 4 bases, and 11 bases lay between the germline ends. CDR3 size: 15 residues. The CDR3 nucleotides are TGTGCCAGCAGTTCCAACAGGGCCGGGGCCAACGTCCTGACTTTC. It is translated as CASSSNRAGANVLTF.

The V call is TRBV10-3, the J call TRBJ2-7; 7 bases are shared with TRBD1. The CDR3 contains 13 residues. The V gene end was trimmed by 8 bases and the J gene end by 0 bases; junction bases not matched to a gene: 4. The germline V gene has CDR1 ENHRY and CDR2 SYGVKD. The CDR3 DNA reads TGTGCCATCGGACAGGATAGCTCCTACGAGCAGTACTTC. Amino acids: CAIGQDSSYEQYF.

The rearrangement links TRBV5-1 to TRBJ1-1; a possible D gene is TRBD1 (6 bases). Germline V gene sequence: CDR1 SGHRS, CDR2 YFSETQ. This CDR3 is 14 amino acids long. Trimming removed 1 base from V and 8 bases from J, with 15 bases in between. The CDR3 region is CASSLRPGASEAFF. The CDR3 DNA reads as TGCGCCAGCAGCTTGAGGCCAGGGGCGTCGGAAGCTTTCTTT.

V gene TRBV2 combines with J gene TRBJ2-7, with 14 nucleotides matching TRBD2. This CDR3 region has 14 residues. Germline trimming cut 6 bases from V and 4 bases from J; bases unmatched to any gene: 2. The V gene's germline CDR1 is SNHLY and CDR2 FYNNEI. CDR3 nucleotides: TGTGCCAGCAGGGGACTAGCGGGAGTTTACGAGCAGTACTTC. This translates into CASRGLAGVYEQYF.

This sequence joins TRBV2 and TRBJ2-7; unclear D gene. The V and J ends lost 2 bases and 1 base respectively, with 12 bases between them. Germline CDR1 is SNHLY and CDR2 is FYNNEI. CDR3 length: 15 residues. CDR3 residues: CASSETPRPSYEQYF. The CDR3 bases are TGTGCCAGCAGTGAAACCCCGCGGCCTTCCTACGAGCAGTACTTC.

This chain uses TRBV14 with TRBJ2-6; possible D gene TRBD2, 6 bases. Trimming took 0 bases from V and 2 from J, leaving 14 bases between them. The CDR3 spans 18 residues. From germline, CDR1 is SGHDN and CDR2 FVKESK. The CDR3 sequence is CASSQDRGGVTGANVLTF. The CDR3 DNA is TGTGCCAGCAGCCAAGATCGAGGAGGGGTAACTGGGGCCAACGTCCTGACTTTC.

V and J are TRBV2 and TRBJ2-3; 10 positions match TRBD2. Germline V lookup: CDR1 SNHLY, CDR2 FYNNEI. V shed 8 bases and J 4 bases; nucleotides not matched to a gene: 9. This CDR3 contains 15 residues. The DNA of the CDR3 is TGTGCCAGCGGCGGGCTAGCGGGAGTACCAGATACGCAGTATTTT. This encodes CASGGLAGVPDTQYF.

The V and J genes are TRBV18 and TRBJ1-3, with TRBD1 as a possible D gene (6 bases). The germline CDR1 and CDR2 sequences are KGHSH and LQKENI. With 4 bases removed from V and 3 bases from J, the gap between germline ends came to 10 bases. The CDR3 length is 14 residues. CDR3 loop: CASSLQGFGNTIYF. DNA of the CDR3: TGTGCCAGCTCACTACAGGGTTTTGGAAACACCATATATTTT.

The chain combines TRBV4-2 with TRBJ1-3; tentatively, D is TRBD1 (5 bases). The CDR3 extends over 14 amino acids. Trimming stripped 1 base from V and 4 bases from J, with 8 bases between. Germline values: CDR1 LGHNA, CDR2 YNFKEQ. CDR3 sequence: CASSQAGVGNTIYF. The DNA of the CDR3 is TGTGCCAGCAGCCAAGCGGGGGTAGGAAACACCATATATTTT.

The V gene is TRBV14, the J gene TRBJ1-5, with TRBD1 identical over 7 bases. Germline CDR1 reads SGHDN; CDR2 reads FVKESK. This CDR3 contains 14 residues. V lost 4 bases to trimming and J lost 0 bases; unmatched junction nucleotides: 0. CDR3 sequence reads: CASSPGGSNQPQHF. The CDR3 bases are TGTGCCAGCAGCCCAGGGGGTAGCAATCAGCCCCAGCATTTT. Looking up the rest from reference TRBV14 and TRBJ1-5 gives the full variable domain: EAGVTQFPSHSVIEKGQTVTLRCDPISGHDNLYWYRRVMGKEIKFLLHFVKESKQDESGMPNNRFLAERTGGTYSTLKVQPAELEDSGVYFCASSPGGSNQPQHFGDGTRLSIL.

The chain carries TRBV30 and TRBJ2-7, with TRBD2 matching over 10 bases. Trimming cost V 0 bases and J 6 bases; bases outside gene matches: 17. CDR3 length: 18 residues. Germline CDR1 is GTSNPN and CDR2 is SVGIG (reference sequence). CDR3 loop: CAWSVGSGRALIVPEQYF. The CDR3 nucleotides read TGTGCCTGGAGTGTAGGCAGCGGGAGGGCCTTGATTGTTCCCGAGCAGTACTTC.

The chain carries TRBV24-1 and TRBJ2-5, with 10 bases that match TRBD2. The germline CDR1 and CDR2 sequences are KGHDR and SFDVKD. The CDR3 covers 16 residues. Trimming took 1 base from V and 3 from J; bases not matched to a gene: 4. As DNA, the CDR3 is TGTGCCACCAGTGATTTTGGTCTAGCGGGAGAAGAGACCCAGTACTTC. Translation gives CATSDFGLAGEETQYF.

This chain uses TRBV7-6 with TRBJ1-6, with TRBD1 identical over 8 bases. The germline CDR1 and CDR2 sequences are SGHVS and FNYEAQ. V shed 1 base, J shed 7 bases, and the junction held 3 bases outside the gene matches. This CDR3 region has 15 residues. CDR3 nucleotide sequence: TGTGCCAGCAGCTTAGGACAGGGGCGGAATTCACCCCTCCACTTT. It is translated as CASSLGQGRNSPLHF.

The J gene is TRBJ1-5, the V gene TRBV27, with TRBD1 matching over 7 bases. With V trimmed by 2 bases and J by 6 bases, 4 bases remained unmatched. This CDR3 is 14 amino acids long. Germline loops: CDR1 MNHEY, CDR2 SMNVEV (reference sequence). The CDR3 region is CASSLGAGGQPQHF. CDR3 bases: TGTGCCAGCAGTTTAGGGGCAGGGGGTCAGCCCCAGCATTTT.

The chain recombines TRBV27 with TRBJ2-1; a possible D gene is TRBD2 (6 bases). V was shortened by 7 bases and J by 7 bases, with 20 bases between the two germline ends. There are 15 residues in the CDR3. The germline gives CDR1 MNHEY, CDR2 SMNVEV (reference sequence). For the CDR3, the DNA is TGTGCCAGCAAGTCCGGGACTCGGATTGTGAATGAGCAGTTCTTC. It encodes CASKSGTRIVNEQFF.

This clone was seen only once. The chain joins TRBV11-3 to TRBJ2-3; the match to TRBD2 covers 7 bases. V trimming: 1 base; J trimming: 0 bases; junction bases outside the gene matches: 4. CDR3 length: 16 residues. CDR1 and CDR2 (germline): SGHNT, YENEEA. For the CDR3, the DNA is TGTGCCAGCAGCTTAGGGGCTAGCGGAAGCACAGATACGCAGTATTTT. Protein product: CASSLGASGSTDTQYF.

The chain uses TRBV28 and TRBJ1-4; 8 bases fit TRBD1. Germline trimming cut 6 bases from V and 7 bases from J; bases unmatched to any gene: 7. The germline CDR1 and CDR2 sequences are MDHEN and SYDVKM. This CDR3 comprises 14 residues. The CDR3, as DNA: TGTGCCAGCAGCCGAACAGGGGGAGGTGAAAAACTGTTTTTT. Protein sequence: CASSRTGGGEKLFF.

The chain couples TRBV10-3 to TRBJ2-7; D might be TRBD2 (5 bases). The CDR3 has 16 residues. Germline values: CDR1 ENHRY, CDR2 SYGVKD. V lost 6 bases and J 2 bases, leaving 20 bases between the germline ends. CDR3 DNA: TGTGCCATCAGCCTCGTGGCAGGACTTTCAACCTACGAGCAGTACTTC. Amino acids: CAISLVAGLSTYEQYF.

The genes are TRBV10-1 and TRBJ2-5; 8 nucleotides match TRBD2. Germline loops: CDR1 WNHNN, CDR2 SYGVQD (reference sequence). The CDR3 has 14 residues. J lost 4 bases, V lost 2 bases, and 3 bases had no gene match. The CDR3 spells CASSELSGAETQYF. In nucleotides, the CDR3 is TGCGCCAGCAGTGAGCTTAGCGGGGCAGAGACCCAGTACTTC.

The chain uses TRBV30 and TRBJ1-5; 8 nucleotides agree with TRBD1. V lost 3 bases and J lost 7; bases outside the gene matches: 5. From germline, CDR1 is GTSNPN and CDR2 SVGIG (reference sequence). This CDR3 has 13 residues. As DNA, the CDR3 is TGTGCCTGGAGCGGGACAGGTGAACAGCCCCAGCATTTT. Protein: CAWSGTGEQPQHF.

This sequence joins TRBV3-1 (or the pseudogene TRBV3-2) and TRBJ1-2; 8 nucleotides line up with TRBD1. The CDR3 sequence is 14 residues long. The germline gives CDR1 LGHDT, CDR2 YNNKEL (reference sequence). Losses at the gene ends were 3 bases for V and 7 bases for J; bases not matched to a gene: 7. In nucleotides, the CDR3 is TGTGCCAGCAGCCATACCGACAGGGGAGGTGGCTACACCTTC. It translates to CASSHTDRGGGYTF.

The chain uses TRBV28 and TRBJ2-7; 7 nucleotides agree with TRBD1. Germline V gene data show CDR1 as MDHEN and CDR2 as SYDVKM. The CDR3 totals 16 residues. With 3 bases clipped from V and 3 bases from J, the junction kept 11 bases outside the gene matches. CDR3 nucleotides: TGTGCCAGCAGTTTCCAGGACAGGAAAAGTATCTACGAGCAGTACTTC. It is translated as CASSFQDRKSIYEQYF.

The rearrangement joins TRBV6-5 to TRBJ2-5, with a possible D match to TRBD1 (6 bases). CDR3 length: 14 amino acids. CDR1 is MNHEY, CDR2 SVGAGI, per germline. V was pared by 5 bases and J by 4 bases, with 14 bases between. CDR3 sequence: CASSKTGGGETQYF. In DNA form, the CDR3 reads TGTGCCAGCAGTAAGACAGGTGGTGGAGAGACCCAGTACTTC.